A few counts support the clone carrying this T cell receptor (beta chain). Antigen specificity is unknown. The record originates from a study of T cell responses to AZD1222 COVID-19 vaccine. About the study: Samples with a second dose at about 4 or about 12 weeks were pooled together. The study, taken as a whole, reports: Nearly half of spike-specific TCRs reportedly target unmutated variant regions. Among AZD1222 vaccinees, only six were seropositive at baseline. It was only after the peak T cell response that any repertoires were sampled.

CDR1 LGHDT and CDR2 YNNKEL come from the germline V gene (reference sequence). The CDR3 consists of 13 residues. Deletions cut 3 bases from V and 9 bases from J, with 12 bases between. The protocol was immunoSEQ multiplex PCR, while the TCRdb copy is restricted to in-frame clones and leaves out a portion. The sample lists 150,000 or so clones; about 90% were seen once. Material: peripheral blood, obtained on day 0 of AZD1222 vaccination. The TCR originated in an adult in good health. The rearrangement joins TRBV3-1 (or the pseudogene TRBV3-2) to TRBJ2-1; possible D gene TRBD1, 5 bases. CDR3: CASSQQGSGEQFF. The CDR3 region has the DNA TGTGCCAGCAGCCAGCAGGGTTCGGGTGAGCAGTTCTTC.